The entry below gives a single T cell receptor beta chain sequence along with its context. These data belong to a study of blood T cell repertoires in COVID-19. Study as a whole: Acute-phase and convalescent COVID-19 samples originated in the United States, Italy and Spain. PBMCs, B-cell-depleted T cells, or T cells provided the cDNA or gDNA that made up the material.

Trimming removed 5 bases at V and 5 bases at J, with 10 bases between. This CDR3 region has 13 residues. Germline values: CDR1 MNHEY, CDR2 SVGAGI. Per the original data handling: Estimates of nucleated cell counts were drawn from the amplification of reference gene primers. Clones were read by immunoSEQ multiplex PCR, and TCRdb kept only the in-frame ones, dropping some. V and J calls and clone size come straight from that table; D and trimming were deduced from the DNA. The profile covers roughly 110,000 clones, with 84% appearing a single time and roughly 8.1% taken by the ten largest. The chain carries TRBV6-5 and TRBJ2-1, with D possibly matching TRBD1 (6 bases). Sequencing was done on a sample of peripheral blood. The clonotype originates from a woman aged 40 to 55 with acute or convalescent COVID-19. CDR3 region: CASSRYRDNEQFF. The CDR3 DNA follows: TGTGCCAGCAGTCGGTACAGGGACAATGAGCAGTTCTTC.